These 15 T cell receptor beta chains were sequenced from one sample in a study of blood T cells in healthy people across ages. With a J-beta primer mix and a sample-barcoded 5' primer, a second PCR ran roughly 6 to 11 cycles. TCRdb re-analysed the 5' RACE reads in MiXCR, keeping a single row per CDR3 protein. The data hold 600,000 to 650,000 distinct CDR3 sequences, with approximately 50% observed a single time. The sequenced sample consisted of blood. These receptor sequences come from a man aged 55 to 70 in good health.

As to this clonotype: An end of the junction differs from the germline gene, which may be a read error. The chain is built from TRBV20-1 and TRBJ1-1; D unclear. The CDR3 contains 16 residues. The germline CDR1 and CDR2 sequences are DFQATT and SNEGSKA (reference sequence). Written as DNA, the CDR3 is TGCAGTGCCCCACCGCGGCAGGCTTCGGGGAACACTGAAGTTTTCTTT. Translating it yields CSAPPRQASGNTEVFF.

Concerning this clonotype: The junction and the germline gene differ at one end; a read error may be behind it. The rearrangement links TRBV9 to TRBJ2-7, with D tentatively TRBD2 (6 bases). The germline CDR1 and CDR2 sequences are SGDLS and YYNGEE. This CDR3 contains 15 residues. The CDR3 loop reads CVSSSHEGTAYEQYF. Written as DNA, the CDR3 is TGTGTCAGCAGCTCCCACGAGGGGACTGCCTACGAGCAGTACTTC.

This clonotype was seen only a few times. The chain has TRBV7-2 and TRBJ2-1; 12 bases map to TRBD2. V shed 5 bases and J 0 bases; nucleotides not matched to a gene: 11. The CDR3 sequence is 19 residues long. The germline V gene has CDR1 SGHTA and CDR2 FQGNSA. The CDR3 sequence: CASSRPSTSGGYSYNEQFF. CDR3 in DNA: TGTGCCAGCAGCCGCCCAAGTACTAGCGGGGGGTACTCCTACAATGAGCAGTTCTTC. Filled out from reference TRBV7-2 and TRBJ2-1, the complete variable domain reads GAGVSQSPSNKVTEKGKDVELRCDPISGHTALYWYRQSLGQGLEFLIYFQGNSAPDKSGLPSDRFSAERTGGSVSTLTIQRTQQEDSAVYLCASSRPSTSGGYSYNEQFFGPGTRLTVL.

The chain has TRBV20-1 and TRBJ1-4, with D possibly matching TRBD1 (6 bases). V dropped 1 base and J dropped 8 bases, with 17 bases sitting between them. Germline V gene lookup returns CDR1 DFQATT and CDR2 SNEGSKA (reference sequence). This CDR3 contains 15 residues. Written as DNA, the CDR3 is TGCAGTGCTAGAGTGGGACATCCGAGAGGGGAAAAACTGTTTTTT. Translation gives CSARVGHPRGEKLFF.

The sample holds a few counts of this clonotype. This CDR3 reads CSARRRGGSYEQYF. Here the CDR3 DNA reads TGCAGTGCTAGGAGGAGGGGGGGTTCCTACGAGCAGTACTTC. This sequence joins TRBV20-1 and TRBJ2-7; D is possibly TRBD2 (7 bases). The ends were cut back, 3 bases at V and 1 base at J, with 13 bases in the middle. CDR3 size: 14 residues. The germline gives CDR1 DFQATT, CDR2 SNEGSKA (reference sequence).

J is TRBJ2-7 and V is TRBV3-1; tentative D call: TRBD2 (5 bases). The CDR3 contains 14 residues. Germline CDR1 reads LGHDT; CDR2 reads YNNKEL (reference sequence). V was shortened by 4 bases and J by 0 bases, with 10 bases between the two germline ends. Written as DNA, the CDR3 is TGTGCCAGCAGCCCCACTACTAGCTCCTACGAGCAGTACTTC. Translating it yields CASSPTTSSYEQYF.

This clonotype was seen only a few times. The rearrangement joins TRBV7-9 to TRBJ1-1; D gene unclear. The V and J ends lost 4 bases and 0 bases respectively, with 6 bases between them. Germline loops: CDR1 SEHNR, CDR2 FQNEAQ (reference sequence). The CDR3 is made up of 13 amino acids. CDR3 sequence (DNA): TGTGCCAGCAGCTCAGTCCTGAACACTGAAGCTTTCTTT. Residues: CASSSVLNTEAFF.

The CDR3: CASTATGAGQQYF. The CDR3 DNA follows: TGTGCCAGCACCGCGACGGGGGCCGGTCAGCAGTACTTC. V usage is TRBV6-5 and J usage is TRBJ2-7; TRBD1 or TRBD2 may be the D gene (6 bases each). Germline V CDR1 and CDR2: MNHEY, SVGAGI. V was shortened by 7 bases and J by 8 bases, with 18 bases between the two germline ends. The length of the CDR3 is 13 residues.

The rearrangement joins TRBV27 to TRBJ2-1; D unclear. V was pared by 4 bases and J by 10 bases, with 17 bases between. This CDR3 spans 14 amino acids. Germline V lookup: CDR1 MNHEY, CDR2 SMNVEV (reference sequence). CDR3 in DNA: TGTGCCAGCAGTTCACTCGGCCGACGGAGCGAGCAGTTCTTC. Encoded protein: CASSSLGRRSEQFF.

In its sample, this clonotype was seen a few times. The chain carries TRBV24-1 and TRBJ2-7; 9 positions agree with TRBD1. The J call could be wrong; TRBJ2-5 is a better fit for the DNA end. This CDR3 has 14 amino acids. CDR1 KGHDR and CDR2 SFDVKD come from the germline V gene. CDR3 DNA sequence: TGTGCCACCAGTGACGACAGGGGGGGAGAGACCCAGTACTTC. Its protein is CATSDDRGGETQYF.

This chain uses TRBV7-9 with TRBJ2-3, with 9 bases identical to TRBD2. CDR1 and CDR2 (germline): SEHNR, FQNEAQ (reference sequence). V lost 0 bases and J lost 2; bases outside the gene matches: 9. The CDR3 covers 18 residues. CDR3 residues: CASSLAVGLAALTDTQYF. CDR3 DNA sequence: TGTGCCAGCAGCTTAGCGGTGGGACTAGCTGCACTCACAGATACGCAGTATTTT.

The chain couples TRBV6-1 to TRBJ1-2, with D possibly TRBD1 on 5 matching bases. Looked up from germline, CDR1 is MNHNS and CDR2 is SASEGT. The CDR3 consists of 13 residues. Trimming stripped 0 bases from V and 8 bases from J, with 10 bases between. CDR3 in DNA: TGTGCCAGCAGTGAAGCAGGGGCTTGGGGCTACACCTTC. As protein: CASSEAGAWGYTF.

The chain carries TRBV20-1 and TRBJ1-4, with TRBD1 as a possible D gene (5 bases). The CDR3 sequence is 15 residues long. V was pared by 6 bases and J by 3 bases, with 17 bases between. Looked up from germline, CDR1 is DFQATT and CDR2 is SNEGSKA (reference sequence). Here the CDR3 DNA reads TGCAGTGCGATGGGGAGGGCAGGGTCTAATGAAAAACTGTTTTTT. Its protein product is CSAMGRAGSNEKLFF.

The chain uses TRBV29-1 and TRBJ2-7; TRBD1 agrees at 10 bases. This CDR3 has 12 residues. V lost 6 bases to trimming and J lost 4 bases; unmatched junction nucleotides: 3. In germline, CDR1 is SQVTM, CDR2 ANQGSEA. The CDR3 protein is CSVADRGYEQYF. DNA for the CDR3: TGCAGCGTCGCGGACAGGGGGTACGAGCAGTACTTC.

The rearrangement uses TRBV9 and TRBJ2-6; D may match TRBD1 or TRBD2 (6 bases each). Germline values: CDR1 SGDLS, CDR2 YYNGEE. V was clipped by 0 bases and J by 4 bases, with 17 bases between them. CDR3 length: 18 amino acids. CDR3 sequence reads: CASSVAGGLSSGANVLTF. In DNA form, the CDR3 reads TGTGCCAGCAGCGTAGCCGGGGGCCTGTCTTCCGGGGCCAACGTCCTGACTTTC.